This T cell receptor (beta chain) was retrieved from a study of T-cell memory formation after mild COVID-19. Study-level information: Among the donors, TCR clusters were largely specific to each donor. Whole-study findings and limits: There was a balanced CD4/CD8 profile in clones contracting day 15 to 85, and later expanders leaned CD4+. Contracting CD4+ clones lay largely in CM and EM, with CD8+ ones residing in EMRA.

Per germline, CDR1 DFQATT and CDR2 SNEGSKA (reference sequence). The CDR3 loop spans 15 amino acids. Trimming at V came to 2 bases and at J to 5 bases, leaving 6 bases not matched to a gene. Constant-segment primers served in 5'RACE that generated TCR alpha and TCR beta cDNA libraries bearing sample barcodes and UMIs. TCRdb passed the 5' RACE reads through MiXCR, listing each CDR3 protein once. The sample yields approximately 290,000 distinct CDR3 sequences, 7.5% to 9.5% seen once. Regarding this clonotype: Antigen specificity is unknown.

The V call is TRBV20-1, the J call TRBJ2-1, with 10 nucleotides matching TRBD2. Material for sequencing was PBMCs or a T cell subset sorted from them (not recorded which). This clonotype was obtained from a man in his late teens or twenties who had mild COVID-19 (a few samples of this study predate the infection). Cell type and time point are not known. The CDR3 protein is CSARILAGADNEQFF. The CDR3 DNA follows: TGCAGTGCTAGAATTCTAGCGGGGGCCGACAATGAGCAGTTCTTC.